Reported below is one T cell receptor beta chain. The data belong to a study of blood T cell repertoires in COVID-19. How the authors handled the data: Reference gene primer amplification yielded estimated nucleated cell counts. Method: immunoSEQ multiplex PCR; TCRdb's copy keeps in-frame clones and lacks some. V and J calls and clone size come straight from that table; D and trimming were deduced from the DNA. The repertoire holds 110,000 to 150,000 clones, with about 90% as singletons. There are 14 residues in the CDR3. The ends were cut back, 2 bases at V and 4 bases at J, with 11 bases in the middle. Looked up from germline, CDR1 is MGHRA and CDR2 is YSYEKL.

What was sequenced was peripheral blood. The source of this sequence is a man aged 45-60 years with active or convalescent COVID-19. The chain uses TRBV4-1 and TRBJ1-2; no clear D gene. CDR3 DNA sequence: TGCGCCAGCAGCCAAAAATTTGGCACCTATGGCTACACCTTC. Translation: CASSQKFGTYGYTF.